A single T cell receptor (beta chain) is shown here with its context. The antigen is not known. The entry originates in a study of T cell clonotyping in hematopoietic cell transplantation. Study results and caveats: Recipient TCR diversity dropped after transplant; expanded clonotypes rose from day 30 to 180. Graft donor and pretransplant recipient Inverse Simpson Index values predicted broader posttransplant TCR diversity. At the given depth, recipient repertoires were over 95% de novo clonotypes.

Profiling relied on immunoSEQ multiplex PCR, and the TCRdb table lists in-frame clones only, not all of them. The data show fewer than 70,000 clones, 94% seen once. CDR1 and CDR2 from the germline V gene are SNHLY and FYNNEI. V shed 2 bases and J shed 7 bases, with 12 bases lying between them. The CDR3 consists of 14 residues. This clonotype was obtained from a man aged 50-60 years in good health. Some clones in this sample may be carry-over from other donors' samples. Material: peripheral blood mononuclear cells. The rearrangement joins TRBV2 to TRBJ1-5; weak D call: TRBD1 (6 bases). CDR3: CASSESGAWQPQHF. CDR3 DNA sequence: TGTGCCAGCAGTGAATCGGGGGCCTGGCAGCCCCAGCATTTT.